The entry that follows covers one TCR beta chain sequence. CDR3 length: 16 residues. V shed 0 bases and J shed 2 bases, with 11 bases lying between them. Germline V CDR1 and CDR2: KGHDR, SFDVKD. Profiles of TCR beta VDJ and CDR3 were generated from a genomic DNA template. TCRdb re-derived calls from the reads in MiXCR, one entry per CDR3 protein. Of about 42,000 distinct CDR3 sequences listed, about two thirds were seen once; the top ten hold 20% to 30%. This sample is drawn from a study of CD8+CD57+ T cells in acquired aplastic anemia. Material: sorted CD4+, CD8+, or CD8+CD57+ T cells (not recorded which) from PBMCs. This receptor was taken from a human donor in good health, serving as a control. V usage is TRBV24-1 and J usage is TRBJ2-3, with D uncertain. Written as DNA, the CDR3 is TGTGCCACCAGTGATTTGATTGGAGTATCCACAGATACGCAGTATTTT. Amino acid sequence: CATSDLIGVSTDTQYF.